These T cell receptor beta chains were read from a single sample in a study of blood T cell repertoires in COVID-19. Generated by immunoSEQ multiplex PCR, the TCRdb table keeps only in-frame clones and is missing some. The sample lists 52,000 or so clones; approximately 88% were seen once. The sample was peripheral blood. These receptors were taken from a man aged 40-49 years with COVID-19, enrolled during active disease. Each CDR3 is given with its conserved first and last residue. Clone size is given for some rows only: seen once, a few or many times, or a class if the clone is expanded.

v_gene	abundance	j_gene	CDR3aa
TRBV10-3	.	TRBJ1-2	CAIEPGTGGLYGYTF
TRBV5-1	once	TRBJ2-7	CASSFNYEQYF
TRBV7-2	.	TRBJ2-2	CASSPRLALAGELFF
TRBV12-2	.	TRBJ2-6	CARIPHRAGGRGGANVLTF
TRBV19	once	TRBJ1-1	CASSPTGVNEAFF
TRBV28	.	TRBJ1-5	CASSSGQANSNQPQHF
TRBV15	.	TRBJ2-5	CATSRDLMAGGGETQYF
TRBV4-1	.	TRBJ2-5	CASSQAGTSVQETQYF
TRBV27	.	TRBJ1-1	CASSLVVVEGAHPEAFF
TRBV5-1	.	TRBJ1-1	CASSPGTGEAFF
TRBV28	.	TRBJ1-5	CASSRGTQPQHF
TRBV5-1	.	TRBJ1-1	CASGSGTGNPFNTEAFF
TRBV2	.	TRBJ2-5	CASRSLAGETQYF
TRBV2	.	TRBJ1-5	CASKYREEQPQHF
TRBV29-1	.	TRBJ1-5	CSVQQGINQPQHF
TRBV5-1	.	TRBJ1-1	CASSLSGTEAFF
TRBV28	.	TRBJ2-2	CASSLILAGGTGELFF
TRBV24-1	once	TRBJ2-5	CATSDLKGAGETQYF
TRBV10-3	.	TRBJ2-3	CAIRGLRPDTQYF
TRBV5-1	.	TRBJ2-1	CASSQGTSGRDEQFF